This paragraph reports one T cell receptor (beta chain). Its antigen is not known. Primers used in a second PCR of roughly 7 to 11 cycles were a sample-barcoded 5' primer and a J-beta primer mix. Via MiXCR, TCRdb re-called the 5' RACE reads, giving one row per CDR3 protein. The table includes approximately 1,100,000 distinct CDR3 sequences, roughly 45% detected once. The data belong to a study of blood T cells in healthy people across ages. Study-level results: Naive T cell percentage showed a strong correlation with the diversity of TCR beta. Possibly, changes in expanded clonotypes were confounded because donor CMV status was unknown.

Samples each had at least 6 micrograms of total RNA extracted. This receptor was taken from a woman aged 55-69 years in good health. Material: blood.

In DNA, the CDR3 is TGTGCCAGCAGTAATCAGGGTTTTGGGAACACTGAAGCTTTCTTT. Residues: CASSNQGFGNTEAFF. J is TRBJ1-1 and V is TRBV6-5, with D perhaps TRBD1 (5 bases). This CDR3 region has 15 residues. With 5 bases removed from V and 1 base from J, the gap between germline ends came to 14 bases. CDR1 and CDR2 (germline): MNHEY, SVGAGI.